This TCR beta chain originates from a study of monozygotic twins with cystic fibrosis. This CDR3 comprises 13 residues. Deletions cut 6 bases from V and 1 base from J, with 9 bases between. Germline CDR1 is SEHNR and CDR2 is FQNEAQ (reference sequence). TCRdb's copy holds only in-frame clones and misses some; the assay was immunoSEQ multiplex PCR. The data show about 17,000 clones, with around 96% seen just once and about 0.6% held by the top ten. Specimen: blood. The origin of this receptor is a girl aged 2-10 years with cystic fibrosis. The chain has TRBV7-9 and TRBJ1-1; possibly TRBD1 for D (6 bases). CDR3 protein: CASSQGQNTEAFF. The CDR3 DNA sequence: TGTGCCAGCAGTCAGGGGCAGAACACTGAAGCTTTCTTT.